Listed below are T cell receptor beta chains from one sample, sequenced in a study of blood T cell repertoires in COVID-19. Data came from immunoSEQ multiplex PCR; TCRdb stores just in-frame clones and leaves some out. The sample lists a few hundred thousand clones, roughly 88% seen once, with less than 3% in the top ten. The sequenced material came from peripheral blood. Receptor source: a woman younger than 45 with active or convalescent COVID-19. Each CDR3 is given with its conserved first and last residue. The order of the fields is CDR3 DNA, CDR3 protein, D gene, clone size, J gene, V gene. The D gene is left open where the match is weak. The size entry is marked missing in some rows and otherwise reads once, few, many or a size class.

TGTGCCAGCAGTCAACAGGGAAACTATGGCTACACCTTC CASSQQGNYGYTF - - TRBJ1-2 TRBV6-5
TGTGCCAGTTCGTCAGGGTATGCTAACTATGGCTACACCTTC CASSSGYANYGYTF - few TRBJ1-2 TRBV19
TGTGCCAGCAGCTCACGACAGGGCCGTGACTATGGCTACACCTTC CASSSRQGRDYGYTF TRBD1 - TRBJ1-2 TRBV7-2
TGTGCCAGCAGCGTAGGCCCCGGGGGTGAAAAACTGTTTTTT CASSVGPGGEKLFF - - TRBJ1-4 TRBV9
TGTGCCAGCGGTACAGGGGCGGATACGCAGTATTTT CASGTGADTQYF TRBD1 once TRBJ2-3 TRBV7-3
TGTGCCTGGAGAGTAGGCAGGGGGCGCAGAGATACGCAGTATTTT CAWRVGRGRRDTQYF TRBD1 - TRBJ2-3 TRBV30
TGTGCCAGCAGCCCCCCCCGGGCAGGGCCGAATGGCTACACCTTC CASSPPRAGPNGYTF - once TRBJ1-2 TRBV3-1/TRBV3-2
TGCAGCGTTGGTACACTAGCGGGGGGGTACGAGCAGTACTTC CSVGTLAGGYEQYF TRBD2 once TRBJ2-7 TRBV29-1
TGTGCCAGCAGCTCGACTGGAGACTTCGAGGGCTACACCTTC CASSSTGDFEGYTF - - TRBJ1-2 TRBV28
TGTGCCAGCAGATCGACAGGGACCAATCAGCCCCAGCATTTT CASRSTGTNQPQHF TRBD1 - TRBJ1-5 TRBV7-3